A selection of T cell receptor beta chains follows, all from one sample in a study of T cell responses to AZD1222 COVID-19 vaccine. Profiled with immunoSEQ multiplex PCR; TCRdb holds only in-frame clones, not every one. This sample has over 65,000 clones, with approximately 87% found just once. The specimen comprised peripheral blood, sampled on day 0 of AZD1222 vaccination. The source of these receptors is an adult in good health. Each CDR3 is given with its conserved first and last residue. D genes are given only for firm matches. Where a row states a size, it is once, few, many or the class of an expanded clone; other rows omit it.

TGTGCCAGCCGCCCATATAGTTCGAATTCACCCCTCCACTTT | CASRPYSSNSPLHF | TRBJ1-6 | TRBV2 | - | once
TGTGCCAGCAGTGAAGGTGACGGGAGGCACTGGAACACTGAAGCTTTCTTT | CASSEGDGRHWNTEAFF | TRBJ1-1 | TRBV2 | - | -
TGTGCCAGCAGCCCGAAAGGACAGGGCTATCAGCCCCAGCATTTT | CASSPKGQGYQPQHF | TRBJ1-5 | TRBV28 | TRBD1 | -
TGTGCCAGCAGCGTAGAGGCGAGGGTTAACGGGGAGCTGTTTTTT | CASSVEARVNGELFF | TRBJ2-2 | TRBV9 | - | once
TGTGCCAGCTGTCCGGACAGGAATAGTGAAAAACTGTTTTTT | CASCPDRNSEKLFF | TRBJ1-4 | TRBV28 | TRBD1 | -
TGTGCCAGTAGTCCTGGGTACAATGAGCAGTTCTTC | CASSPGYNEQFF | TRBJ2-1 | TRBV19 | - | -
TGTGCCAGCAGTTACGCTAAAGGGGACATCCAAGAGACCCAGTACTTC | CASSYAKGDIQETQYF | TRBJ2-5 | TRBV6-2/TRBV6-3 | - | -
TGTGCCAGCAGCTTCTCGGGCCCCCGGGCTGAAGCTTTCTTT | CASSFSGPRAEAFF | TRBJ1-1 | TRBV5-6 | - | -
TGTGCCAGCAGTAGTGTCGGATTTCAGGCCGGCTACACCTTC | CASSSVGFQAGYTF | TRBJ1-2 | TRBV28 | - | few
TGTGCCAGCAGCTCCGCGTGGACCCAGTACTTC | CASSSAWTQYF | TRBJ2-5 | TRBV7-2 | - | -
TGTGCCAGCAGACCTAGACCGGGGAGTGAAAAACTGTTTTTT | CASRPRPGSEKLFF | TRBJ1-4 | TRBV27 | - | -
TGCGCCAGCATTCTCTTCCCGGGACAGCTAACAAACACTGAAGCTTTCTTT | CASILFPGQLTNTEAFF | TRBJ1-1 | TRBV10-1 | TRBD1 | -
TGTGCCAGCAGCTTAATGAACACTGAAGCTTTCTTT | CASSLMNTEAFF | TRBJ1-1 | TRBV7-9 | - | once
TGTGCCAGCAGTTTTCGTGGCTTTCAACCTGGAAACACCATATATTTT | CASSFRGFQPGNTIYF | TRBJ1-3 | TRBV27 | - | -
TGTGCCAGCAGCCTAGGGAGGGCAGGGCCTGGAAACACCATATATTTT | CASSLGRAGPGNTIYF | TRBJ1-3 | TRBV3-1/TRBV3-2 | - | -
TGTGCCAGCTCACCACCGGAGCGAGGGGTGCTGGCTTTCTTT | CASSPPERGVLAFF | TRBJ1-1 | TRBV18 | - | -
TGTGCCAGCAGCCGAGACTTATCCTACGAGCAGTACTTC | CASSRDLSYEQYF | TRBJ2-7 | TRBV4-2 | - | -
TGCGCCAGCAGCTTAACCGGGACCCTGGGTCGGGAGCAGTACTTC | CASSLTGTLGREQYF | TRBJ2-7 | TRBV5-1 | - | -
TGTGCCAGCAGCTTAGTGGGTGGGGCGGGTTATGAGACCCAGTACTTC | CASSLVGGAGYETQYF | TRBJ2-5 | TRBV11-2 | - | -
TGTGCCAGCTCACCACCGGGGGCAAGGGACACTGAAGCTTTCTTT | CASSPPGARDTEAFF | TRBJ1-1 | TRBV18 | - | few
TGTGCCAGCAGCTTAGAGAAGGGCGGCTACACCTTC | CASSLEKGGYTF | TRBJ1-2 | TRBV7-9 | - | -
TGTGCCAGTAGTATGTTGGGCAACTACGAGCAGTACTTC | CASSMLGNYEQYF | TRBJ2-7 | TRBV19 | - | -
TGTGCCAGCAGGAACCCCGGGACCGTCTCCGAGCAGTACTTC | CASRNPGTVSEQYF | TRBJ2-7 | TRBV6-5 | - | -
TGTGCCAGCAGATCCGGGACAGGGGGAGAAAAACTGTTTTTT | CASRSGTGGEKLFF | TRBJ1-4 | TRBV6-5 | TRBD1 | -
TGTGCCAGCTCGCCAACAGGGGCTCCTGGAAACACCATATATTTT | CASSPTGAPGNTIYF | TRBJ1-3 | TRBV19 | TRBD1 | -
TGTGCCAGCAGTGAAGCCGGGACAAGAGGTAGGGTGCAGTACTTC | CASSEAGTRGRVQYF | TRBJ2-7 | TRBV6-1 | - | once
TGTGCCAGCAGCCCCAGACTAGCGGGAGCCGGGGAGCTGTTTTTT | CASSPRLAGAGELFF | TRBJ2-2 | TRBV5-8 | TRBD2 | -
TGTGCCAGCAGCCAAGGTACAGGGGGAAGGCCCCAGCATTTT | CASSQGTGGRPQHF | TRBJ1-5 | TRBV3-1/TRBV3-2 | TRBD1 | -
TGTGCCAGCAGCACCCCGGGACTTCTTAGCAATCAGCCCCAGCATTTT | CASSTPGLLSNQPQHF | TRBJ1-5 | TRBV28 | - | once
TGCGCCAGCAGCTTTACAGTGAGAGATACGCAGTATTTT | CASSFTVRDTQYF | TRBJ2-3 | TRBV5-1 | - | -
TGCGCCAGCAGTGCGGACAGGGGAACAGGTCAGCCCCAGCATTTT | CASSADRGTGQPQHF | TRBJ1-5 | TRBV10-1 | TRBD1 | -
TGTGCCAGCAGCACCGACCCGGTAGGGTCCTACAATGAGCAGTTCTTC | CASSTDPVGSYNEQFF | TRBJ2-1 | TRBV5-6 | - | -
TGCAGCGTTGAAGAGGGGGCGTGGAACGAGCAGTACTTC | CSVEEGAWNEQYF | TRBJ2-7 | TRBV29-1 | - | -
TGTGCCAGCACCCTAGGGCGGAGCCAAGAGACCCAGTACTTC | CASTLGRSQETQYF | TRBJ2-5 | TRBV7-2 | - | -
TGTGCCAGCAGCTTAGCAGGATACAATAGCAATCAGCCCCAGCATTTT | CASSLAGYNSNQPQHF | TRBJ1-5 | TRBV7-8 | - | -
TGTGCCACAGCCCAGGGGCTCCATGAAGCTTTCTTT | CATAQGLHEAFF | TRBJ1-1 | TRBV10-3 | - | -
TGTGCCAGCAGCCCCGCCGGACAGGGGGGACATTTGGAAGCTTTCTTT | CASSPAGQGGHLEAFF | TRBJ1-1 | TRBV28 | TRBD1 | -
TGCGCCAGCAGTCAATCGGGGCCTTCCTACGAGCAGTACTTC | CASSQSGPSYEQYF | TRBJ2-7 | TRBV23-1 | - | -
TGTGCCGCACAGGGGGCGGACACTGAAGCTTTCTTT | CAAQGADTEAFF | TRBJ1-1 | TRBV28 | TRBD1 | once
TGTGCCAGCTGGCAGAACGAAGGCTACACCTTC | CASWQNEGYTF | TRBJ1-2 | TRBV28 | - | -
TGTGCCAGCAGCTCCGCAGGCCCCGGGGCCAACGTCCTGACTTTC | CASSSAGPGANVLTF | TRBJ2-6 | TRBV7-2 | - | -
TGTGCCAGTAGTTTCTCGGGGGGTCCCTCCTACAATGAGCAGTTCTTC | CASSFSGGPSYNEQFF | TRBJ2-1 | TRBV19 | TRBD2 | -
TGTGCCAGCAGCTTGCCCGGGACAGGGGACCACGAGCAGTACTTC | CASSLPGTGDHEQYF | TRBJ2-7 | TRBV7-9 | TRBD1 | few
TGTGCCACCAGCGATCGACAGGGGAGCAATGAGCAGTTCTTC | CATSDRQGSNEQFF | TRBJ2-1 | TRBV15 | TRBD1 | -
TGCAGTGCTAGTCCCGACATCGGCGAGCAGTTCTTC | CSASPDIGEQFF | TRBJ2-1 | TRBV20-1 | - | -
TGTGCCACCAGTGATCGCTTGGGACAGGGGGCAGAGACCCAGTACTTC | CATSDRLGQGAETQYF | TRBJ2-5 | TRBV24-1 | TRBD1 | -
TGTGCCAGCAGTGAATCCCGACAGGGGAATTCACCCCTCCACTTT | CASSESRQGNSPLHF | TRBJ1-6 | TRBV25-1 | TRBD1 | -
TGTGCCAGCAGTTACAGCGGGTCTACCTCCTACGAGCAGTACTTC | CASSYSGSTSYEQYF | TRBJ2-7 | TRBV6-5 | - | -
TGTGCCAGCAGCCCACTCACCTACCACGAGCAGTACTTC | CASSPLTYHEQYF | TRBJ2-7 | TRBV7-2 | - | -
TGTGCCAGCAGTTACAGGGACAGAGACCCGGAGGGCTACACCTTC | CASSYRDRDPEGYTF | TRBJ1-2 | TRBV6-5 | TRBD1 | -
TGTGCCAGCAGTTGGGGTAAGACAGGGGCCATCCTCAACACCGGGGAGCTGTTTTTT | CASSWGKTGAILNTGELFF | TRBJ2-2 | TRBV27 | TRBD1 | -
TGTGCCAGCAGCCTCACACAGGGGTCTGGAAACACCATATATTTT | CASSLTQGSGNTIYF | TRBJ1-3 | TRBV9 | TRBD1 | once
TGTGCCAGCAGCTTGGGTGGTAGCGGGGGCTGGGATGGTACGCAGTATTTT | CASSLGGSGGWDGTQYF | TRBJ2-3 | TRBV7-3 | TRBD2 | -
TGTGCCAGCAGCCATGGTCAGAGAGGCCGCACAGATACGCAGTATTTT | CASSHGQRGRTDTQYF | TRBJ2-3 | TRBV14 | - | -
TGTGCCAGTAGTGGACAGGGATGGGAGACCCAGTACTTC | CASSGQGWETQYF | TRBJ2-5 | TRBV19 | TRBD1 | -